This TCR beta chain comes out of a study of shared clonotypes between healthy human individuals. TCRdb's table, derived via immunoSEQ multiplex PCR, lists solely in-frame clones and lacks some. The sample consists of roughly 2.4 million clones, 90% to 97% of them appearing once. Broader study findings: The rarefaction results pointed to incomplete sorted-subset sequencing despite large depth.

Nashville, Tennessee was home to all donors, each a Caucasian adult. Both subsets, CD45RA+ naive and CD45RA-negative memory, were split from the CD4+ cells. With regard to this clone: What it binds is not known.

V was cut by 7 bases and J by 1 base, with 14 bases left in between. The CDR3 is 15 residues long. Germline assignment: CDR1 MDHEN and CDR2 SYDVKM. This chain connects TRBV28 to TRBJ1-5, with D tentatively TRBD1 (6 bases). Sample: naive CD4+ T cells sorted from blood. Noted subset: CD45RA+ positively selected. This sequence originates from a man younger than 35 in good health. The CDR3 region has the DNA TGTGCCAGCACGGCTTTGGGACAAAGCAATCAGCCCCAGCATTTT. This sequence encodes CASTALGQSNQPQHF.